The 17 T cell receptor beta chains reported below all come from one sample, sequenced in a study of Graves' ophthalmopathy and Graves' hyperthyroidism (dated by TCRdb to between 2017 and 2018). Data came from an Illumina HiSeq 2000. For repertoire sequencing, the TCR beta CDR3 regions were amplified from RNA transcripts. The first round was an RT-PCR using HTBI primers with the Qiagen OneStep RT-PCR kit, and this first round was followed by a second-round multiplex PCR, then size selection and purification. The public sequencing data were trimmed at Q25 with fastp and processed into clonotypes with MiXCR by TCRdb, which kept only in-frame beta chains. Each CDR3 protein gets just one entry, which takes the most common genes and DNA from the rows behind it. Present in this sample are a few hundred thousand distinct CDR3 sequences, about a sixth of which were seen just once. The ten largest clones represent roughly 2.4% of the sample.

Material for sequencing was peripheral blood. All receptors derive from an adult woman with stable Graves' hyperthyroidism.

This clonotype has at least ten counts. The genes are TRBV9 and TRBJ2-7; 10 bases line up with TRBD2. This CDR3 has 15 residues. Germline CDR1 reads SGDLS; CDR2 reads YYNGEE. J was trimmed by 5 bases and V by 0 bases; bases with no gene match: 5. The CDR3 DNA is TGTGCCAGCAGCGTAGCGGCTCTAGCGGGAGACGAGCAGTACTTC. The encoded protein is CASSVAALAGDEQYF.

This clonotype came up many times. This chain links TRBV6-1 with TRBJ1-1; D remains unclear. The germline V gene has CDR1 MNHNS and CDR2 SASEGT. This CDR3 spans 15 amino acids. V lost 7 bases and J 1 base, leaving 16 bases between the germline ends. The CDR3 here is CASIPASGKNTEAFF. The DNA for the CDR3 is TGTGCCAGCATTCCCGCGTCCGGGAAGAACACTGAAGCTTTCTTT.

Many counts were recorded for this clonotype. V and J are TRBV28 and TRBJ1-1, with TRBD1 matching over 7 bases. J was trimmed by 4 bases and V by 5 bases; bases with no gene match: 10. Germline V lookup: CDR1 MDHEN, CDR2 SYDVKM. CDR3 length equals 15 residues. CDR3 nucleotide sequence: TGTGCCAGCAGTCCTCGACAGGGAGGGTCCACTGAAGCTTTCTTT. Translated: CASSPRQGGSTEAFF.

This clonotype came up many times. The gene calls are TRBV18 and TRBJ2-2; D ambiguous. With 0 bases removed from V and 1 base from J, the gap between germline ends came to 6 bases. The CDR3 consists of 15 residues. Germline loops: CDR1 KGHSH, CDR2 LQKENI. CDR3 sequence reads: CASSPPSENTGELFF. Written as DNA, the CDR3 is TGTGCCAGCTCACCACCGTCCGAGAACACCGGGGAGCTGTTTTTT.

In its sample, this clonotype was seen many times. V and J are TRBV7-9 and TRBJ2-7; D gene ambiguous. Germline loops: CDR1 SEHNR, CDR2 FQNEAQ (reference sequence). The CDR3 sequence is 14 residues long. V lost 4 bases to trimming and J lost 4 bases, with 14 bases between them. This CDR3 reads CASSSPTRMYEQYF. The DNA of the CDR3 is TGTGCCAGCAGCTCCCCGACCAGAATGTACGAGCAGTACTTC.

Note on this clonotype: Germline is not matched at one junction end, which may reflect a read error. This chain connects TRBV6-2 or TRBV6-3 to TRBJ1-1; D unresolved. Germline values: CDR1 MNHEY, CDR2 SVGEGT. The CDR3 runs to 12 residues. CDR3 sequence reads: CASSYSPTEAFF. CDR3 sequence (DNA): TGTGCCAGCAGCTACTCCCCAACTGAAGCTTTCTTT.

This clonotype was detected ten times or more. V gene TRBV12-3 or TRBV12-4 combines with J gene TRBJ1-6; D not resolved. Trimming stripped 2 bases from V and 8 bases from J, with 10 bases between. CDR3 size: 14 residues. Written as DNA, the CDR3 is TGTGCCAGCAGTTTAATGGGAGCCCATTCACCCCTCCACTTT. This gives the protein CASSLMGAHSPLHF.

This clonotype was counted ten times or more. The chain links TRBV7-8 to TRBJ1-1; maybe TRBD1 (6 bases). Germline V gives CDR1 SGHVS, CDR2 FQNEAQ. With 5 bases removed from V and 7 bases from J, the gap between germline ends came to 20 bases. CDR3 length: 15 residues. For the CDR3, the DNA is TGTGCCAGCAGCCCCCTAACAGGGAAAGGCTTTGAAGCTTTCTTT. As protein: CASSPLTGKGFEAFF.

This clonotype was seen at least ten times. One end of the junction fails to match germline, which may point to a read error. CDR3 region: CASSLTNTGELFF. Here the CDR3 DNA reads TGTGCTAGCAGCCTCACAAACACCGGGGAGCTGTTTTTT. This chain joins TRBV7-9 and TRBJ2-2; unclear D gene. CDR3 length: 13 residues. The germline CDR1 and CDR2 sequences are SEHNR and FQNEAQ (reference sequence).

Ten or more counts support this clonotype. The CDR3 bases are TGTGCCAGCAGCCTGACAGGGTCCACCGGGGAGCTGTTTTTT. Its translation: CASSLTGSTGELFF. The genes are TRBV11-2 and TRBJ2-2; TRBD1 agrees at 7 bases. Trimming removed 5 bases from V and 4 bases from J; junction bases left unmatched: 4. This CDR3 contains 14 residues. CDR1 is SGHAT and CDR2 is FQNNGV in the germline V gene.

Only a few counts were recorded for this clonotype. This chain's CDR3 is CASSLVREKLFF. The CDR3 DNA sequence: TGTGCCAGCAGTTTAGTGAGGGAAAAACTGTTTTTT. V and J are TRBV12-3 or TRBV12-4 and TRBJ1-4; D is unresolved. V lost 1 base and J lost 8, with 5 bases in between. This CDR3 is 12 amino acids long.

The V and J genes are TRBV4-1 and TRBJ1-5; D remains unclear. V shed 4 bases and J shed 1 base, with 17 bases lying between them. CDR1 and CDR2 (germline): MGHRA, YSYEKL. The length of the CDR3 is 17 residues. CDR3 DNA: TGCGCCAGCAGCCTAGATCTGGCCGTCCAGAGCAATCAGCCCCAGCATTTT. It yields the protein CASSLDLAVQSNQPQHF.

At least ten counts were recorded for this clonotype. The chain joins TRBV18 to TRBJ2-7; TRBD2 aligns across 10 bases. With V trimmed by 3 bases and J by 5 bases, 7 bases remained unmatched. Germline V CDR1 and CDR2: KGHSH, LQKENI. This CDR3 is built from 15 residues. CDR3 loop: CASSPPGLARNEQYF. CDR3 nucleotides: TGTGCCAGCTCACCCCCGGGACTAGCGAGGAACGAGCAGTACTTC.

This clonotype was counted at least ten times. V usage is TRBV2 and J usage is TRBJ2-5; 8 positions match TRBD1. V gave up 8 bases and J gave up 3 bases; unmatched junction bases: 11. Germline V CDR1 and CDR2: SNHLY, FYNNEI. The CDR3 sequence is 15 residues long. The CDR3 reads CASLLTQGEKETQYF. CDR3 in DNA: TGTGCCAGCTTGCTTACACAGGGGGAAAAAGAGACCCAGTACTTC.

This clonotype was detected ten times or more. The CDR3 here is CASRLMSSPLHF. The CDR3 DNA follows: TGTGCCAGCCGCTTGATGAGTTCACCCCTCCACTTT. The chain is built from TRBV6-1 and TRBJ1-6; D is unresolved. With 8 bases removed from V and 9 bases from J, the gap between germline ends came to 11 bases. Germline V gene sequence: CDR1 MNHNS, CDR2 SASEGT. The CDR3 covers 12 residues.

This clonotype was counted many times. The chain recombines TRBV12-5 with TRBJ1-5; D not certain. In germline, CDR1 is LGHNT, CDR2 FRNRAP. The CDR3 length is 13 residues. Trimming stripped 2 bases from V and 0 bases from J, with 2 bases between. CDR3 sequence reads: CASGLYSNQPQHF. The CDR3 DNA reads TGTGCTAGTGGTTTGTATAGCAATCAGCCCCAGCATTTT.

This clonotype was seen at least ten times. The chain uses TRBV2 and TRBJ2-2, with D possibly TRBD1 on 6 matching bases. Germline-derived CDR1 and CDR2 are SNHLY and FYNNEI. The CDR3 totals 16 residues. V was cut by 1 base and J by 0 bases, with 9 bases left in between. The CDR3 bases are TGTGCCAGCAGTGAAGTCGAGGGGGCGAACACCGGGGAGCTGTTTTTT. Translated: CASSEVEGANTGELFF. The variable domain in full, with the rest retrieved from reference TRBV2 and TRBJ2-2, is EPEVTQTPSHQVTQMGQEVILRCVPISNHLYFYWYRQILGQKVEFLVSFYNNEISEKSEIFDDQFSVERPDGSNFTLKIRSTKLEDSAMYFCASSEVEGANTGELFFGEGSRLTVL.